This T cell receptor beta chain originates from a study of cytotoxic CD8 clonotypes in ibrutinib-treated CLL. On the study more broadly: Timing of response sample collection was a median roughly 11 months after treatment start, with a range of 6 to 36. Study findings and constraints: Clonality was elevated at ibrutinib response and had returned toward baseline at progression.

Details on this clone: Its antigen is as yet unknown.

From germline, CDR1 is SGHDT and CDR2 YYEEEE. The length of the CDR3 is 14 residues. V was pared by 0 bases and J by 2 bases, with 6 bases between. Sequencing used immunoSEQ multiplex PCR; TCRdb keeps in-frame clones, though not all of them. The sample has around 310,000 clones, roughly 80% seen once. The specimen was PBMCs, collected before ibrutinib treatment. The sequence derives from a human donor with chronic lymphocytic leukemia. This chain joins TRBV5-6 and TRBJ2-4; D tentatively reads TRBD1 or TRBD2 (5 bases each). In DNA, the CDR3 is TGTGCCAGCAGCTTGGGGGGGACCAAAAACATTCAGTACTTC. Its protein is CASSLGGTKNIQYF.